Below are 20 T cell receptor beta chains sequenced from a single sample in a study of OX40 agonist ivuxolimab in advanced cancers. Repertoires were generated with immunoSEQ multiplex PCR, while TCRdb's copy carries only in-frame clones and drops some. The table has 35,000 to 45,000 clones, about 86% seen once. The sample was CD4+ or CD8+ T cells sorted from blood, taken in a trial of the OX40 agonist ivuxolimab. The receptors were sampled from an adult with an advanced solid tumor such as melanoma, head and neck, liver or kidney cancer.

This sequence joins TRBV27 and TRBJ2-3, with D perhaps matching TRBD1 or TRBD2 (6 bases each). The CDR3 spans 13 residues. V lost 7 bases to trimming and J lost 4 bases, with 12 bases between them. CDR1 is MNHEY, CDR2 SMNVEV, per germline (reference sequence). The CDR3 DNA follows: TGTGCCAGCAAGGGGGGTCTCGCAGATACGCAGTATTTT. Its translation: CASKGGLADTQYF.

This clone was counted between two and nine times. The gene calls are TRBV6-5 and TRBJ2-7; 11 positions match TRBD2. The ends lost 7 bases at V and 3 bases at J; junction bases unmatched: 8. This CDR3 spans 15 amino acids. Germline V gene data show CDR1 as MNHEY and CDR2 as SVGAGI. CDR3: CASTPLAGELYEQYF. Here the CDR3 DNA reads TGTGCCAGCACCCCACTAGCGGGGGAGCTCTACGAGCAGTACTTC.

The chain employs TRBV9 and TRBJ2-1; D not resolved. Germline CDR1 is SGDLS and CDR2 is YYNGEE. Trimming stripped 5 bases from V and 5 bases from J, with 8 bases between. This CDR3 contains 12 residues. CDR3 loop: CASSEWDNEQFF. CDR3 sequence (DNA): TGTGCCAGCAGTGAGTGGGACAATGAGCAGTTCTTC.

Judged by abundance, this clone is medium-sized. This chain joins TRBV5-5 and TRBJ1-5, with a weak D call TRBD1 (6 bases). The CDR3 totals 14 residues. With 4 bases removed from V and 3 bases from J, the gap between germline ends came to 11 bases. From germline, CDR1 is SGHKS and CDR2 YYEKEE (reference sequence). CDR3 sequence reads: CASSPDRYNQPQHF. Written as DNA, the CDR3 is TGTGCCAGCAGCCCGGACAGATACAATCAGCCCCAGCATTTT.

The chain couples TRBV7-3 to TRBJ1-1; D is undetermined. This CDR3 is 13 amino acids long. V was trimmed by 5 bases and J by 1 base, leaving 8 bases between them. Germline CDR1 SGHTA, CDR2 FQGTGA. The DNA for the CDR3 is TGTGCCAGCAGCGGCGGGAGGAACACTGAAGCTTTCTTT. Residues: CASSGGRNTEAFF.

The chain links TRBV5-6 to TRBJ2-7, with D uncertain. V shed 4 bases and J shed 0 bases, with 11 bases lying between them. CDR1 is SGHDT, CDR2 YYEEEE, per germline. The CDR3 loop spans 14 amino acids. CDR3 region: CASSPWRPSYEQYV. CDR3 coding DNA: TGTGCCAGCAGCCCTTGGCGGCCCTCCTACGAGCAGTACGTC.

V usage is TRBV30 and J usage is TRBJ1-4; D is possibly TRBD1 (5 bases). CDR1 and CDR2 (germline): GTSNPN, SVGIG (reference sequence). The CDR3 covers 13 residues. The V and J ends lost 7 bases and 3 bases respectively, with 12 bases between them. Here the CDR3 DNA reads TGTGCCTCCAGGGATAGGTCTAATGAAAAACTGTTTTTT. Protein: CASRDRSNEKLFF. Using reference TRBV30 and TRBJ1-4 for the parts outside the CDR3, the full variable domain is SQTIHQWPATLVQPVGSPLSLECTVEGTSNPNLYWYRQAAGRGLQLLFYSVGIGQISSEVPQNLSASRPQDRQFILSSKKLLLSDSGFYLCASRDRSNEKLFFGSGTQLSVL.

This clone appeared a single time. The chain recombines TRBV4-1 with TRBJ2-1, with a possible D match to TRBD2 (6 bases). CDR1 MGHRA and CDR2 YSYEKL come from the germline V gene. CDR3 length: 14 residues. Trimming took 4 bases from V and 7 from J, leaving 14 bases between them. CDR3 residues: CASSRETSRNEQFF. The DNA of the CDR3 is TGCGCCAGCAGCCGGGAGACTAGTAGGAATGAGCAGTTCTTC.

V gene TRBV14 combines with J gene TRBJ2-3; TRBD1 aligns across 11 bases. J was trimmed by 11 bases and V by 0 bases; bases with no gene match: 7. The germline gives CDR1 SGHDN, CDR2 FVKESK. This CDR3 is built from 15 residues. In DNA, the CDR3 is TGTGCCAGCAGCCAAGACCGGACAGGGGGCGTGCGGCAGTATTTT. As protein: CASSQDRTGGVRQYF.

The gene calls are TRBV7-6 and TRBJ2-7, with TRBD1 matching 10 bases. The CDR3 loop spans 14 amino acids. Trimming at V came to 5 bases and at J to 2 bases, leaving 3 bases not matched to a gene. CDR1 is SGHVS and CDR2 is FNYEAQ in the germline V gene. The CDR3 DNA sequence: TGTGCCAGCAGCGCGGGACAGGGGACCTACGAGCAGTACTTC. It codes for CASSAGQGTYEQYF.

As to this clone: A junction boundary mismatches the germline segment, possibly from a read error. Written as DNA, the CDR3 is TGTGCCGGCAGCGCCGGTCGGGGGTTCTTTGGCTACACCTTC. Translation gives CAGSAGRGFFGYTF. V is TRBV9 and J is TRBJ1-2; possibly TRBD1 for D (5 bases). Germline CDR1 and CDR2: SGDLS and YYNGEE. CDR3 size: 14 residues.

This clone was observed a few times. The J gene is TRBJ2-5, the V gene TRBV5-1; D might be TRBD1 (6 bases). Between the trimmed V and J ends, which lost 0 bases and 9 bases, there was a span of 18 bases. From germline, CDR1 is SGHRS and CDR2 YFSETQ. The CDR3 loop spans 15 amino acids. In DNA, the CDR3 is TGCGCCAGCAGCTTGGCGGTGACAGGTGAAGATCCCCAGTACTTC. Translated: CASSLAVTGEDPQYF.

The genes are TRBV11-2 and TRBJ2-5; TRBD1 might be the D (6 bases). The CDR3 sequence is 14 residues long. The V end was cut by 5 bases, the J end by 0 bases, with 10 bases between. The germline V gene has CDR1 SGHAT and CDR2 FQNNGV. CDR3 coding DNA: TGTGCCAGCAGCACAGGACAGAACCAAGAGACCCAGTACTTC. Protein product: CASSTGQNQETQYF.

About this clone itself: Other DNA sequences in the same sample also yield this CDR3. The V gene is TRBV15, the J gene TRBJ1-2; D is uncertain. CDR1 LNHNV and CDR2 YYDKDF come from the germline V gene (reference sequence). This CDR3 is 13 amino acids long. V lost 0 bases to trimming and J lost 6 bases, with 8 bases between them. CDR3 residues: CATSREEGDGYTF. The CDR3 bases are TGTGCCACCAGCAGAGAGGAAGGAGATGGCTACACCTTC.

The chain employs TRBV7-9 and TRBJ2-2; D remains ambiguous. Germline CDR1 and CDR2: SEHNR and FQNEAQ (reference sequence). This CDR3 is 12 amino acids long. Trimming removed 1 base from V and 5 bases from J, with 2 bases in between. In DNA form, the CDR3 reads TGTGCCAGCAGCTTAGTTACCGGGGAGCTGTTTTTT. It translates to CASSLVTGELFF.

This rearrangement joins TRBV6-6 to TRBJ2-2; the D gene is possibly TRBD1 (5 bases). CDR3 length equals 15 residues. Germline V gene sequence: CDR1 MNHNY, CDR2 SVGAGI (reference sequence). V gave up 2 bases and J gave up 1 base, with 8 bases separating them. CDR3 nucleotide sequence: TGTGCCAGCAGTTACGGACATATGAACACCGGGGAGCTGTTTTTT. This translates into CASSYGHMNTGELFF.

This clone was seen only once. V usage is TRBV28 and J usage is TRBJ2-7; 8 bases match TRBD1. This CDR3 spans 15 amino acids. Losses at the gene ends were 7 bases for V and 0 bases for J; bases not matched to a gene: 8. Germline V gene lookup returns CDR1 MDHEN and CDR2 SYDVKM. The CDR3 loop reads CASIGGQGSSYEQYF. DNA of the CDR3: TGTGCCAGCATCGGAGGACAGGGTAGCTCCTACGAGCAGTACTTC.

V and J are TRBV4-2 and TRBJ2-7; possibly TRBD1 or TRBD2 for D (6 bases each). V lost 5 bases to trimming and J lost 6 bases, with 14 bases between them. Germline V gene sequence: CDR1 LGHNA, CDR2 YNFKEQ. The CDR3 has 13 amino acids. Here the CDR3 reads CASSWGALGEQYF. CDR3 nucleotides: TGTGCCAGCAGCTGGGGGGCTTTAGGCGAGCAGTACTTC.

The chain has TRBV5-1 and TRBJ1-1; D is possibly TRBD1 (6 bases). Germline CDR1 is SGHRS and CDR2 is YFSETQ. V was pared by 2 bases and J by 3 bases, with 14 bases between. This CDR3 contains 15 residues. The CDR3 nucleotides read TGCGCCAGCAGCTTTGATAGGGGGGGCGACACTGAAGCTTTCTTT. Translated: CASSFDRGGDTEAFF.

This clone appeared a few times. The genes are TRBV19 and TRBJ1-6, with unresolved D. The CDR3 sequence is 14 residues long. V was pared by 7 bases and J by 10 bases, with 17 bases between. CDR1 LNHDA and CDR2 SQIVND come from the germline V gene (reference sequence). CDR3 nucleotide sequence: TGTGCCAGTACCCCCGGACCGGAGGGATCACCCCTCCACTTT. Translating it yields CASTPGPEGSPLHF. Complete variable domain (other parts from reference TRBV19 and TRBJ1-6): DGGITQSPKYLFRKEGQNVTLSCEQNLNHDAMYWYRQDPGQGLRLIYYSQIVNDFQKGDIAEGYSVSREKKESFPLTVTSAQKNPTAFYLCASTPGPEGSPLHFGNGTRLTVT.